This is a list of T cell receptor beta chains from one sample in a study of blood T cell repertoires in COVID-19. Sequencing was performed with immunoSEQ multiplex PCR; in TCRdb, only in-frame clones are kept and a portion is missing. The sample records 120,000 or so clones, more than 60% being singletons. Sequenced sample: peripheral blood. The source of these receptors is a woman aged 70-85 years with acute or convalescent COVID-19. Both conserved end residues are part of each CDR3. Each record gives: clone size, D gene, J gene, V gene, CDR3 protein, CDR3 DNA. A D gene is named only where the DNA matches it firmly. The size of a clone is reported for some rows only, either as once, few or many, or as a class for expanded clones.

-,TRBD1,TRBJ1-6,TRBV4-3,CASSQEGQGENSPLHF,TGCGCCAGCAGCCAAGAGGGGCAGGGGGAGAATTCACCCCTCCACTTT
-,TRBD1,TRBJ1-6,TRBV6-5,CASSYRGFGSPLHF,TGTGCCAGCAGCTACAGGGGATTTGGATCACCCCTCCACTTT
-,-,TRBJ2-2,TRBV12-3/TRBV12-4,CASSFHTGELFF,TGTGCCAGCAGCTTCCACACCGGGGAGCTGTTTTTT
-,TRBD1,TRBJ2-2,TRBV7-2,CASSTGGGTGELFF,TGTGCCAGCAGTACAGGGGGAGGCACCGGGGAGCTGTTTTTT
-,-,TRBJ1-2,TRBV7-9,CAGSQGNYGYTF,TGTGCCGGGTCACAGGGAAACTATGGCTACACCTTC
-,-,TRBJ1-2,TRBV19,CASSPREGSNYGYTF,TGTGCCAGTAGTCCCCGGGAGGGGAGTAACTATGGCTACACCTTC
-,TRBD2,TRBJ2-3,TRBV3-1/TRBV3-2,CASSQGIAGADTQYF,TGTGCCAGCAGCCAAGGGATAGCGGGAGCAGATACGCAGTATTTT
-,TRBD2,TRBJ2-5,TRBV6-2/TRBV6-3,CASSYRTSGEETQYF,TGTGCCAGCAGTTACCGGACTAGCGGGGAAGAGACCCAGTACTTC
-,-,TRBJ2-2,TRBV27,CASSQTGRLGELFF,TGTGCCAGCAGCCAGACAGGGAGGCTCGGGGAGCTGTTTTTT
-,-,TRBJ2-6,TRBV9,CASSVATHSGANVLTF,TGTGCCAGCAGCGTAGCTACTCACTCTGGGGCCAACGTCCTGACTTTC
-,-,TRBJ1-5,TRBV19,CASSEQGVSNQPQHF,TGTGCCAGTAGCGAACAGGGCGTCAGCAATCAGCCCCAGCATTTT
-,-,TRBJ1-6,TRBV7-8,CASSLDSNSPNSPLHF,TGTGCCAGCAGCTTAGACAGCAACAGTCCCAATTCACCCCTCCACTTT
many,TRBD1,TRBJ1-4,TRBV7-8,CASSFGQAVNEKLFF,TGTGCCAGCAGCTTCGGACAGGCCGTTAATGAAAAACTGTTTTTT
-,-,TRBJ1-2,TRBV28,CASSFAGYGYTF,TGTGCCAGCAGTTTTGCCGGCTATGGCTACACCTTC
-,-,TRBJ1-4,TRBV7-9,CASSAGQSTNEKLFF,TGTGCCAGCAGCGCCGGACAGTCAACTAATGAAAAACTGTTTTTT
-,-,TRBJ2-1,TRBV4-3,CASSLDTGSYNEQFF,TGCGCCAGCAGCCTCGACACCGGCTCCTACAATGAGCAGTTCTTC
-,TRBD1,TRBJ1-4,TRBV7-9,CASSFSGTGGATEKLFF,TGTGCCAGCAGCTTTTCCGGGACAGGGGGCGCGACAGAAAAACTGTTTTTT
-,TRBD1,TRBJ2-7,TRBV5-4,CASSLERTGASEQYF,TGTGCCAGCAGCTTGGAGCGGACAGGGGCTAGCGAGCAGTACTTC
few,-,TRBJ1-4,TRBV4-3,CASSATTVTNEKLFF,TGCGCCAGCAGCGCGACGACAGTAACTAATGAAAAACTGTTTTTT
-,-,TRBJ2-1,TRBV29-1,CSVNGGQTVNEQFF,TGCAGCGTTAACGGGGGGCAAACGGTGAATGAGCAGTTCTTC
-,-,TRBJ1-3,TRBV10-1,CASSPGIGGNTIYF,TGCGCCAGCAGCCCGGGAATTGGTGGAAACACCATATATTTT
-,TRBD1,TRBJ1-2,TRBV5-1,CASSLGDRGSYTF,TGCGCCAGCAGCTTGGGGGACAGGGGCTCCTACACCTTC
-,TRBD1,TRBJ1-2,TRBV12-3/TRBV12-4,CASSFGQGWGYTF,TGTGCCAGCAGTTTCGGACAGGGATGGGGCTACACCTTC
-,TRBD2,TRBJ2-5,TRBV30,CAWSVRRLAGSRETQYF,TGTGCCTGGAGTGTACGAAGGCTAGCGGGATCCCGGGAGACCCAGTACTTC
-,-,TRBJ2-1,TRBV5-4,CASSLDWSSYNEQFF,TGTGCCAGCAGCTTGGACTGGAGCTCCTACAATGAGCAGTTCTTC
-,-,TRBJ1-3,TRBV5-1,CASSSGHSGNTIYF,TGCGCCAGCAGCTCAGGACACTCTGGAAACACCATATATTTT
-,TRBD1,TRBJ2-3,TRBV24-1,CATSDGQGNTDTQYF,TGTGCCACCAGTGACGGACAGGGAAACACAGATACGCAGTATTTT
-,TRBD1,TRBJ2-1,TRBV10-3,CAIRATTGKSYNEQFF,TGTGCCATCAGAGCGACGACAGGGAAGTCCTACAATGAGCAGTTCTTC
-,TRBD1,TRBJ2-3,TRBV29-1,CSVRDRLRTDTQYF,TGCAGCGTGAGGGACAGACTTCGCACAGATACGCAGTATTTT
-,-,TRBJ1-2,TRBV11-2,CASSPGHSNYGYTF,TGTGCCAGCAGCCCCGGACATTCTAACTATGGCTACACCTTC
-,-,TRBJ1-1,TRBV10-3,CAINAGQMNTEAFF,TGTGCCATCAACGCAGGGCAAATGAACACTGAAGCTTTCTTT
-,-,TRBJ1-4,TRBV6-5,CASSYRAGNEKLFF,TGTGCCAGCAGTTACAGGGCGGGAAATGAAAAACTGTTTTTT
few,-,TRBJ1-1,TRBV10-3,CAISGSMNTEAFF,TGTGCCATCAGTGGGTCCATGAACACTGAAGCTTTCTTT
once,-,TRBJ1-1,TRBV5-1,CASSLGTVMNTEAFF,TGCGCCAGCAGCTTAGGGACTGTCATGAACACTGAAGCTTTCTTT